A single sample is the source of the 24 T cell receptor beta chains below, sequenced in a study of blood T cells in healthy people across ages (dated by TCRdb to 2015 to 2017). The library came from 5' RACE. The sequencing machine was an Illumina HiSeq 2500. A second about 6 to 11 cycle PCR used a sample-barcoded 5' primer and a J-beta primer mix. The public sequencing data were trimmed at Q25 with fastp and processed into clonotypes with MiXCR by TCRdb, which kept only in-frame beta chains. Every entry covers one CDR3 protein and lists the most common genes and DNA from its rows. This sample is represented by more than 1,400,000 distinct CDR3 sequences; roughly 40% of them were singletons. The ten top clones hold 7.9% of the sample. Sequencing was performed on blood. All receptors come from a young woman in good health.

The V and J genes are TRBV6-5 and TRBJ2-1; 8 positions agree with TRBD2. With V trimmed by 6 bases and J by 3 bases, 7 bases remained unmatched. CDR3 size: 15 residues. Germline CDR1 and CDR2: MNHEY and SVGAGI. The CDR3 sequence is CASRHGTSLYNEQFF. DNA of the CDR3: TGTGCCAGCAGGCATGGGACTAGTCTCTACAATGAGCAGTTCTTC.

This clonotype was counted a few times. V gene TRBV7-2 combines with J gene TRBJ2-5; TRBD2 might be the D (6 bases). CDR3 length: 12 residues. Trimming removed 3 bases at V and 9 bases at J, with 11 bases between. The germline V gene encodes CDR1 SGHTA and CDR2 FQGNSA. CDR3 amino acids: CASSFGSSAQYF. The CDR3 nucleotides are TGTGCCAGCAGCTTCGGGAGTTCTGCCCAGTACTTC. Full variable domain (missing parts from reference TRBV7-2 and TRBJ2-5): GAGVSQSPSNKVTEKGKDVELRCDPISGHTALYWYRQSLGQGLEFLIYFQGNSAPDKSGLPSDRFSAERTGGSVSTLTIQRTQQEDSAVYLCASSFGSSAQYFGPGTRLLVL.

The DNA of the CDR3 is TGTGCCAGCAGCTTGACGGACACCGGCACCGGGGAGCTGTTTTTT. Protein product: CASSLTDTGTGELFF. This chain joins TRBV7-9 and TRBJ2-2, with D maybe TRBD1 (5 bases). Trimming cost V 3 bases and J 4 bases, with 12 bases left between them. Germline V gene sequence: CDR1 SEHNR, CDR2 FQNEAQ (reference sequence). The CDR3 runs to 15 residues.

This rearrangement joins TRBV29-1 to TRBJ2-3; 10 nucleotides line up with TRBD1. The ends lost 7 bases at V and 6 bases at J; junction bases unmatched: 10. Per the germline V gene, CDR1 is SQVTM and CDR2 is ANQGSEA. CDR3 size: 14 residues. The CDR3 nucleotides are TGCAGCGGGGCCGGGACAGGGGCCCCCGATACGCAGTATTTT. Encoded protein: CSGAGTGAPDTQYF.

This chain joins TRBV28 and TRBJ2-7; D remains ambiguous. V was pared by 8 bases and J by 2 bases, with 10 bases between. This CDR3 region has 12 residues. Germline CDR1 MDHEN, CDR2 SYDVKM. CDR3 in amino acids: CASLGQPYEQYF. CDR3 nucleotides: TGTGCCAGCCTCGGGCAGCCCTACGAGCAGTACTTC.

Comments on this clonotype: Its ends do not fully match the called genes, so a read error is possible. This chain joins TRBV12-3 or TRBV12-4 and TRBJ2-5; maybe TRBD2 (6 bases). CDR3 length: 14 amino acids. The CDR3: CASSVADLKETQYF. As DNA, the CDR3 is TGTGCCAGCAGTGTAGCGGACTTGAAAGAGACCCAGTACTTC.

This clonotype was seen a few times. The CDR3 region has the DNA TGCAGTGCTAAGACAGGGCTATCCTACAATGAGCAGTTCTTC. Residues: CSAKTGLSYNEQFF. The rearrangement links TRBV20-1 to TRBJ2-1; 7 bases align to TRBD1. CDR1 is DFQATT, CDR2 SNEGSKA, per germline (reference sequence). The V gene end was trimmed by 4 bases and the J gene end by 1 base; junction bases not matched to a gene: 4. CDR3 size: 14 residues.

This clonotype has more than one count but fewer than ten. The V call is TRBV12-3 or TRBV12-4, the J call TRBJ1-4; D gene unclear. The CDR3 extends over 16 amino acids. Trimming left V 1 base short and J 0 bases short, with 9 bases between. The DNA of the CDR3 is TGTGCCAGCAGTTTAGTACGGTCGGCAACTAATGAAAAACTGTTTTTT. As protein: CASSLVRSATNEKLFF.

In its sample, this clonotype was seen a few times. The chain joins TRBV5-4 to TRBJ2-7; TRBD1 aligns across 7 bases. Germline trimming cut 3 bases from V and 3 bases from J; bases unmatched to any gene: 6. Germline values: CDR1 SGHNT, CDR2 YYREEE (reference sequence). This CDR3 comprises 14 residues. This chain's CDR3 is CASSSYAGGYEQYF. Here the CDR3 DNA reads TGTGCCAGCAGCTCGTATGCAGGGGGCTACGAGCAGTACTTC.

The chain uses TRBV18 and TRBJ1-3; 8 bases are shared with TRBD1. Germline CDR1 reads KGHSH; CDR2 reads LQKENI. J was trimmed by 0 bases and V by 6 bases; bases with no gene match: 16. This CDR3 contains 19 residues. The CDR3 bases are TGTGCCAGCTCCCAAACCGGGACAGGACCCCCAATCTCTGGAAACACCATATATTTT. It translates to CASSQTGTGPPISGNTIYF.

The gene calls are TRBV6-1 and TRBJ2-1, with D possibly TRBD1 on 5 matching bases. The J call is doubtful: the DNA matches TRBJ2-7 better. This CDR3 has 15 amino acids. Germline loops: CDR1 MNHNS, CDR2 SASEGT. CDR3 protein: CASKAFSGPGNEQYF. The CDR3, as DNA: TGTGCCAGCAAGGCCTTCTCAGGGCCAGGGAATGAGCAGTACTTC.

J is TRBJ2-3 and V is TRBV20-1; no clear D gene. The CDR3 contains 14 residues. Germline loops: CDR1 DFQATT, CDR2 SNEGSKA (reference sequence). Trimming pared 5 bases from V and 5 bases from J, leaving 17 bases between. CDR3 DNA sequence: TGCAGTGCTTGCCCCGGCCCCCCGAGAGATACGCAGTATTTT. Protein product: CSACPGPPRDTQYF.

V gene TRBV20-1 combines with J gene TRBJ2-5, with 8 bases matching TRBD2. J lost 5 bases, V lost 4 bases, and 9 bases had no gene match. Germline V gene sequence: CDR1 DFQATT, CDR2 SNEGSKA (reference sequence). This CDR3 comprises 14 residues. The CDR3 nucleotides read TGCAGTGCTATTGACGGGGGGGCCGAGGAGACCCAGTACTTC. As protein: CSAIDGGAEETQYF.

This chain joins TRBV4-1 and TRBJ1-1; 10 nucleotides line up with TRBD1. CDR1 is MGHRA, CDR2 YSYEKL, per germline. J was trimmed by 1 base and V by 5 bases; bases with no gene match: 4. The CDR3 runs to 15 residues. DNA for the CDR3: TGCGCCAGCAGCGGTGGGACAGGGGAGAACACTGAAGCTTTCTTT. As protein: CASSGGTGENTEAFF.

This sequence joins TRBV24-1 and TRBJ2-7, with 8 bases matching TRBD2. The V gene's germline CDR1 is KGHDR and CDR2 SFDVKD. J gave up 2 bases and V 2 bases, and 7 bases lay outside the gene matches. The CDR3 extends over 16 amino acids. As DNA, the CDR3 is TGTGCCACCAGTGATTCCGCGGGGGGCCGAACCTACGAGCAGTACTTC. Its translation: CATSDSAGGRTYEQYF.

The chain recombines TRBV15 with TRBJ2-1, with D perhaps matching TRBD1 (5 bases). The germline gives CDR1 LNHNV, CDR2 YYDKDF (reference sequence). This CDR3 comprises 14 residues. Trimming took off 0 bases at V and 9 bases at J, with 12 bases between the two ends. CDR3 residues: CATSRDQGGGEQFF. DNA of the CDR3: TGTGCCACCAGCAGAGACCAGGGCGGTGGTGAGCAGTTCTTC.

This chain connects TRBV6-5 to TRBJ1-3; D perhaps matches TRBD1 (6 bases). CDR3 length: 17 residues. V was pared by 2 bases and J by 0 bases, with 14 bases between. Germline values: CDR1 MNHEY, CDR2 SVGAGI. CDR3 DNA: TGTGCCAGCAGTTACACCGGGACACGGAACTCTGGAAACACCATATATTTT. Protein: CASSYTGTRNSGNTIYF.

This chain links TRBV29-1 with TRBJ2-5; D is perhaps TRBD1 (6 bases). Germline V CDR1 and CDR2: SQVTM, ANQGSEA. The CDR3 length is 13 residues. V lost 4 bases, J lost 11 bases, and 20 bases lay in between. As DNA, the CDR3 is TGCAGCGTTGCCAACACAGGGAACAATGAGCAGTACTTC. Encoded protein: CSVANTGNNEQYF.

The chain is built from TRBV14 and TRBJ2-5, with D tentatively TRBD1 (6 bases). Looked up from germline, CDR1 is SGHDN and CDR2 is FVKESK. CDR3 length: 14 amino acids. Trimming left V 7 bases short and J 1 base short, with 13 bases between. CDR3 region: CASTSDRSQETQYF. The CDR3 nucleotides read TGTGCCAGCACCTCAGACAGGAGCCAAGAGACCCAGTACTTC. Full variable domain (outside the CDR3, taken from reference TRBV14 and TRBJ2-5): EAGVTQFPSHSVIEKGQTVTLRCDPISGHDNLYWYRRVMGKEIKFLLHFVKESKQDESGMPNNRFLAERTGGTYSTLKVQPAELEDSGVYFCASTSDRSQETQYFGPGTRLLVL.

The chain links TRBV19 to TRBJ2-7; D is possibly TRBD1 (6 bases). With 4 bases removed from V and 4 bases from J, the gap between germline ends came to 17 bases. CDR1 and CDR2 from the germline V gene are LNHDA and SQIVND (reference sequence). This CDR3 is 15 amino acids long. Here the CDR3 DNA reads TGTGCCAGTAGTACGAACCCGGACAGTTTTTACGAGCAGTACTTC. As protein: CASSTNPDSFYEQYF.

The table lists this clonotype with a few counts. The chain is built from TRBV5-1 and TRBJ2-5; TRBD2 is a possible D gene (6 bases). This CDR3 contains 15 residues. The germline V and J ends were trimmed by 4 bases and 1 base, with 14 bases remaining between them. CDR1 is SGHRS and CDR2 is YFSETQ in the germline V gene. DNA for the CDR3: TGCGCCAGCAGCACACTCCCGGGACTCCAAGAGACCCAGTACTTC. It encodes CASSTLPGLQETQYF.

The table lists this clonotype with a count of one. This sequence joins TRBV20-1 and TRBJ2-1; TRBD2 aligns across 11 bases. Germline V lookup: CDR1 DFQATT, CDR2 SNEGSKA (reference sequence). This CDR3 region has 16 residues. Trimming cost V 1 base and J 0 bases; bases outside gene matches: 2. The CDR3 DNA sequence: TGCAGTGCTAGAGTAACTAGCGGGAGCTCCTACAATGAGCAGTTCTTC. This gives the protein CSARVTSGSSYNEQFF.

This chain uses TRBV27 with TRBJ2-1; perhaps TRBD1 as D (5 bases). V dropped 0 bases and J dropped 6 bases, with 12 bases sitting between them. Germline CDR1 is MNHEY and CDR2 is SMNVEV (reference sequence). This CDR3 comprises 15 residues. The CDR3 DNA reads TGTGCCAGCAGTTTATCCCAGGGTGTCTGCAATGAGCAGTTCTTC. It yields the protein CASSLSQGVCNEQFF.

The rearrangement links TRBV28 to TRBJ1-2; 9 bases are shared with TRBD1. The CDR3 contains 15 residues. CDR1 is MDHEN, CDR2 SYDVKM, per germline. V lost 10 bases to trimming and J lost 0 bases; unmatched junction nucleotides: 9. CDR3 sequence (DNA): TGTGCCACCAGGACAGGGGCGCCGACTAACTATGGCTACACCTTC. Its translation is CATRTGAPTNYGYTF.